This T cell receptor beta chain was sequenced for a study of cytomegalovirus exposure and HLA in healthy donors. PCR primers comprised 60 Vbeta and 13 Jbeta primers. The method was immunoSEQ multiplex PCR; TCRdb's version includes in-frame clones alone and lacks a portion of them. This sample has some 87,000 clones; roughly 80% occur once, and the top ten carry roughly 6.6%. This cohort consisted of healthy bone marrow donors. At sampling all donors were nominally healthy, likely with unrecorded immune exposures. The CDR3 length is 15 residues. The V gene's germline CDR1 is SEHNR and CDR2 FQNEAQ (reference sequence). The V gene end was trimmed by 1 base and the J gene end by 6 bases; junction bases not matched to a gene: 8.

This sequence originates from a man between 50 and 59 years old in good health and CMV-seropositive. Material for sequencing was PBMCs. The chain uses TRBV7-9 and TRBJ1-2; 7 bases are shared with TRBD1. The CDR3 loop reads CASSLGPTGSHGYTF. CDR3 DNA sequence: TGTGCCAGCAGCTTAGGGCCGACAGGGTCCCATGGCTACACCTTC.